The 9 T cell receptor beta chains below were found in one sample sequenced in a study of blood T cells in healthy people across ages. Alongside a J-beta primer mix, a sample-barcoded 5' primer served in a second PCR lasting about 7 to 12 cycles. Via MiXCR, TCRdb re-called the 5' RACE reads, giving one row per CDR3 protein. The top ten clones hold 20% to 25% of a sample with 700,000 to 800,000 distinct CDR3 sequences, 35% to 45% of them seen once. The sequencing input was blood. The receptor source for this set is a woman aged 60-70 years in good health.

The chain recombines TRBV5-1 with TRBJ2-4; D unresolved. The end of the DNA aligns better with TRBJ2-5, so the J call may be wrong. Germline V gene lookup returns CDR1 SGHRS and CDR2 YFSETQ. This CDR3 is 13 amino acids long. The CDR3 spells CASSEIFGETQYF. The CDR3 DNA sequence: TGCGCCAGCAGCGAAATCTTTGGGGAGACCCAGTACTTC.

This chain links TRBV11-2 with TRBJ1-1; D call uncertain. This CDR3 region has 13 residues. Deletions cut 0 bases from V and 7 bases from J, with 9 bases between. Germline loops: CDR1 SGHAT, CDR2 FQNNGV. CDR3 bases: TGTGCCAGCAGCTTAGATCTCTTGGGTGAAGCTTTCTTT. Its protein is CASSLDLLGEAFF.

This clonotype was seen more than once but under ten times. The chain employs TRBV25-1 and TRBJ2-3; D gene unclear. CDR3 length equals 10 residues. V was shortened by 7 bases and J by 7 bases, with 6 bases between the two germline ends. Germline lookup yields CDR1 MGHDK and CDR2 SYGVNS. This CDR3 is CASKGYTQYF. Written as DNA, the CDR3 is TGTGCCAGCAAAGGGTATACGCAGTATTTT.

This clonotype was seen only a few times. The chain carries TRBV7-2 and TRBJ2-3; 10 bases are a match to TRBD1. The CDR3 consists of 16 residues. Germline V gene lookup returns CDR1 SGHTA and CDR2 FQGNSA. Trimming cost V 2 bases and J 4 bases; bases outside gene matches: 6. CDR3 bases: TGTGCCAGCAGCTTAACCCTCGGGACAGGGGCAGATACGCAGTATTTT. It specifies CASSLTLGTGADTQYF.

The chain uses TRBV4-3 and TRBJ2-1, with D hard to call. Trimming removed 0 bases from V and 2 bases from J, with 14 bases in between. Germline CDR1 LGHNA, CDR2 YSLEER. The CDR3 extends over 17 amino acids. CDR3 residues: CASSQDLLKVTYNEQFF. Written as DNA, the CDR3 is TGCGCCAGCAGCCAAGACCTCCTCAAAGTTACCTACAATGAGCAGTTCTTC.

This chain connects TRBV12-3 or TRBV12-4 to TRBJ1-1; D not certain. V was clipped by 5 bases and J by 4 bases, with 14 bases between them. This CDR3 comprises 14 residues. CDR3 protein: CASSPTIRGTEAFF. The CDR3 coding sequence is TGTGCCAGCAGTCCCACAATACGGGGCACTGAAGCTTTCTTT.

The chain carries TRBV11-3 and TRBJ2-7; D gene unclear. The V and J ends lost 2 bases and 5 bases respectively, with 10 bases between them. CDR1 is SGHNT, CDR2 YENEEA, per germline. The CDR3 has 13 residues. The CDR3 sequence is CASSLSEAHEQYF. The CDR3 bases are TGTGCCAGCAGCTTATCAGAGGCTCACGAGCAGTACTTC.

DNA for the CDR3: TGTGCCAGCACTAGGAGAGTGAGGACAGATGTGCAGTATTTT. It is translated as CASTRRVRTDVQYF. This chain connects TRBV12-3 or TRBV12-4 to TRBJ2-3, with a weak D call TRBD1 (6 bases). This CDR3 is 14 amino acids long. V lost 7 bases, J lost 11 bases, and 22 bases lay in between.

The genes are TRBV4-2 and TRBJ2-6; possibly TRBD2 for D (6 bases). V lost 4 bases and J 4 bases, leaving 8 bases between the germline ends. CDR1 is LGHNA, CDR2 YNFKEQ, per germline. The CDR3 is made up of 14 amino acids. This CDR3 is CASSPRGGANVLTF. CDR3 coding DNA: TGTGCCAGCAGCCCCCGGGGGGGGGCCAACGTCCTGACTTTC.